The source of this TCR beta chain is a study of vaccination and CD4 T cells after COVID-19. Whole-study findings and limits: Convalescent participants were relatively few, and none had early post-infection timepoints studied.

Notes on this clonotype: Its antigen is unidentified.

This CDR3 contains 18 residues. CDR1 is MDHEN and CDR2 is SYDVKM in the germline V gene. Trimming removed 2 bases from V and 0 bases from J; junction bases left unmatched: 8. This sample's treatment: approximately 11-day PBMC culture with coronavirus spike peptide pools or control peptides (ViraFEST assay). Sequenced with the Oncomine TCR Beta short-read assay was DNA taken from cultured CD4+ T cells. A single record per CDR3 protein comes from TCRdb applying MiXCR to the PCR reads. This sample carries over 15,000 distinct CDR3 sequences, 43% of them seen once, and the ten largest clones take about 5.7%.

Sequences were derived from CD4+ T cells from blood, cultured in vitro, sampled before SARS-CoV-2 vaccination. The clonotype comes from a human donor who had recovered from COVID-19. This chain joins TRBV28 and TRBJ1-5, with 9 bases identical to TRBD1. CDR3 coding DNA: TGTGCCAGCAGTTTACTCTTTGGGACAGGGTATAGCAATCAGCCCCAGCATTTT. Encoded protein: CASSLLFGTGYSNQPQHF.